This TCR beta chain came from a study of regulatory T cells in long-lasting Graves disease. Study-level results: It was peripheral blood alone, not thyroid tissue, that was studied. Favored usage of TRBV28, TRBJ1-2 and TRBJ2-5 was recorded in persistent disease.

CDR3 regions were amplified by Arm-PCR using iRepertoire HTBI primers to build TCR beta libraries. TCRdb re-called the multiplex PCR reads with MiXCR, one entry per CDR3 protein. This sample has some 430,000 distinct CDR3 sequences, with roughly 21% found just once. The CDR3 is 16 residues long. V dropped 3 bases and J dropped 7 bases, with 20 bases sitting between them. The germline V gene encodes CDR1 SGHRS and CDR2 YFSETQ. Documented time point: persistent/refractory GD, antithyroid drugs over 5 years with positive TRAb. From PBMCs, RNA was extracted and then used to make the TCR library. Graves' disease diagnosis relied on American Thyroid Association guidelines. Of note for this clonotype: As yet, its antigen is unknown.

Sequenced material: peripheral blood mononuclear cells (PBMCs), taken when the disease was refractory, from a patient treated with antithyroid drugs. The rearrangement uses TRBV5-1 and TRBJ2-1, with D perhaps matching TRBD1 or TRBD2 (5 bases each). The sequence came from a female donor with Graves disease. The CDR3 reads CASSYGAYGEWNEQFF. DNA of the CDR3: TGCGCCAGCAGCTACGGGGCCTACGGGGAGTGGAATGAGCAGTTCTTC.